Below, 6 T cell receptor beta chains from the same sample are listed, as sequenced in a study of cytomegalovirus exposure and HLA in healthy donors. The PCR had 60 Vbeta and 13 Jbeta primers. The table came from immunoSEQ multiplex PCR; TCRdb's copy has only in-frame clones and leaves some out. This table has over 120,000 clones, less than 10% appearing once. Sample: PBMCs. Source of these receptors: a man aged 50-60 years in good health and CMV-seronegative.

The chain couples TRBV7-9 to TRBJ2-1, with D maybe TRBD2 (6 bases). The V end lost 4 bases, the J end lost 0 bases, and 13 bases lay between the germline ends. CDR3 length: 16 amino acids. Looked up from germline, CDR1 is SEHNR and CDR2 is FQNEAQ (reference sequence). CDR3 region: CASSSLALSSYNEQFF. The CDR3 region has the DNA TGTGCCAGCAGCTCTCTAGCGCTGAGCTCCTACAATGAGCAGTTCTTC.

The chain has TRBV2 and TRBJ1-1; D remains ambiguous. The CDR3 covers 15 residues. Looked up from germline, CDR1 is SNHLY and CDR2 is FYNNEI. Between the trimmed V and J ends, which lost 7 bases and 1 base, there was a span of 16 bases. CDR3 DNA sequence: TGTGCCAGCACCCCCTTGGTGATACAGAACACTGAAGCTTTCTTT. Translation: CASTPLVIQNTEAFF. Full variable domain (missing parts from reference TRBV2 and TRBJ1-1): EPEVTQTPSHQVTQMGQEVILRCVPISNHLYFYWYRQILGQKVEFLVSFYNNEISEKSEIFDDQFSVERPDGSNFTLKIRSTKLEDSAMYFCASTPLVIQNTEAFFGQGTRLTVV.

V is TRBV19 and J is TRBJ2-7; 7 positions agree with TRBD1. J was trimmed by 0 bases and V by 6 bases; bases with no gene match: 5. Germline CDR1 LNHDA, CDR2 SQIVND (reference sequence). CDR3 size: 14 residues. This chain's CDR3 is CASRTGRNSYEQYF. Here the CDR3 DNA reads TGTGCCAGTAGGACAGGGAGAAACTCCTACGAGCAGTACTTC.

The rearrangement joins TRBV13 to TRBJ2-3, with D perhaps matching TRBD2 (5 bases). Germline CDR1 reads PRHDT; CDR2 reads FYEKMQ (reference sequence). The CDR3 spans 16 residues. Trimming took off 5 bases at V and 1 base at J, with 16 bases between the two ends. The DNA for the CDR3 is TGTGCCAGCAGCACAGACCGCCGGGGTGGCACAGATACGCAGTATTTT. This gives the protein CASSTDRRGGTDTQYF.

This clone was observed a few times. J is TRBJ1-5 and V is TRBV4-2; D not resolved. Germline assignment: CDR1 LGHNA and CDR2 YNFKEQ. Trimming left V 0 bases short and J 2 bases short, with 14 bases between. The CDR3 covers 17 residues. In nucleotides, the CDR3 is TGTGCCAGCAGCCAAGATCGAACAGTGCTTGGCAATCAGCCCCAGCATTTT. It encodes CASSQDRTVLGNQPQHF.

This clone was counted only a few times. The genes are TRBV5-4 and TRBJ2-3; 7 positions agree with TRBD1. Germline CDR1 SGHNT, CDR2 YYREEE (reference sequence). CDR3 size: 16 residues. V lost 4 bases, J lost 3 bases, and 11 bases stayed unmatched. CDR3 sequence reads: CASSVRQGRRTDTQYF. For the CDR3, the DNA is TGTGCCAGCAGCGTACGACAGGGTCGGAGGACAGATACGCAGTATTTT.